This T cell receptor (beta chain) derives from a study of blood T cells in healthy people across ages. The CDR3 loop spans 18 amino acids. Germline CDR1 KGHSH, CDR2 LQKENI. Note on this clonotype: Antigen: not known.

Study-wide results and caveats: Among long-lived donors, naive CD4+ cells were more numerous and diversity higher than in aged donors.

Alongside a J-beta primer mix, a sample-barcoded 5' primer served in a second PCR lasting roughly 6 to 11 cycles. All samples gave at least 3 million CDR3-containing paired-end reads. MiXCR, run by TCRdb on the 5' RACE reads, gives a single entry per CDR3 protein. The sample yields roughly 1,700,000 distinct CDR3 sequences, over 25% seen once. Donor samples were obtained from healthy Caucasian individuals from Russia, aged about 6 to 100. The source material was blood. The rearrangement uses TRBV18 and TRBJ2-1; no reliable D call. The better agreement between TRBJ2-7 and the DNA end casts doubt on the J call. This sequence was found in a woman in her 30s in good health. The CDR3 region is CASSPSRGSRSSYNEQYF. CDR3 in DNA: TGTGCCAGCTCACCATCCCGCGGTTCCAGAAGCTCCTACAATGAGCAGTACTTC.